This T cell receptor (beta chain) was found in a study of PD-1 blockade in classical Hodgkin lymphoma. Whole-study context: With a 2-week interval, patients received intravenous nivolumab at 3 mg/kg.

General study results and limits: Lower baseline TCR diversity was reported for newly diagnosed patients than for healthy donors. Complete responders possessed baseline diversity comparable to newly diagnosed patients.

This clone was counted a single time. Its antigen is undetermined. After autologous stem cell transplantation all patients relapsed, and prior brentuximab vedotin exposure differed between cohorts. Best outcomes ranged across complete response, partial response and progressive disease. Produced via immunoSEQ multiplex PCR; TCRdb's table is partial and in-frame only. The table includes about 90,000 clones, roughly nine tenths detected once. The ends were cut back, 5 bases at V and 6 bases at J, with 9 bases in the middle. This CDR3 comprises 12 residues. Germline CDR1 reads SGHTA; CDR2 reads FQGTGA. The clonotype originates from a human donor with classical Hodgkin lymphoma. Here the sequenced sample was peripheral blood mononuclear cells (PBMCs), taken before the second cycle of nivolumab. This chain links TRBV7-3 with TRBJ2-3; D not certain. The CDR3 coding sequence is TGTGCCAGCAGCCAGGCCGGGGATACGCAGTATTTT. The encoded protein is CASSQAGDTQYF. Full variable domain (outside the CDR3, taken from reference TRBV7-3 and TRBJ2-3): GAGVSQTPSNKVTEKGKYVELRCDPISGHTALYWYRQSLGQGPEFLIYFQGTGAADDSGLPNDRFFAVRPEGSVSTLKIQRTERGDSAVYLCASSQAGDTQYFGPGTRLTVL.